A selection of T cell receptor beta chains follows, all from one sample in a study of cytomegalovirus exposure and HLA in healthy donors. Only in-frame clones appear in the TCRdb table, and some are missing; sequencing was by immunoSEQ multiplex PCR. The table includes tens of thousands of clones, around 70% detected once. The sequenced sample consisted of PBMCs. These receptors were obtained from a woman aged 45-65 years in good health and CMV-seropositive. Each CDR3 is given with its conserved first and last residue. D genes are given only for firm matches. Size is omitted from some rows. Given values are once, few, many or a class for expanded clones.

TRBJ2-1,-,-,TRBV27,TGTGCCAGCAGTTTGGGCGACTCCTACAATGAGCAGTTCTTC,CASSLGDSYNEQFF
TRBJ2-7,-,few,TRBV27,TGTGCCAGCAGTTTGACAGCACCCTTCTACGAGCAGTACTTC,CASSLTAPFYEQYF
TRBJ1-3,-,-,TRBV5-1,TGCGCCAGCAGCGCGGGCTCTGGAAACACCATATATTTT,CASSAGSGNTIYF
TRBJ1-2,TRBD1,-,TRBV7-2,TGTGCCAGCAGCCGTACAGGGGGCAATAAGTATGGCTACACCTTC,CASSRTGGNKYGYTF
TRBJ2-5,TRBD1,-,TRBV5-1,TGCGCCAGCAGCTCCCGAGGGACAGGGGGGGAGACCCAGTACTTC,CASSSRGTGGETQYF
TRBJ1-1,-,-,TRBV19,TGTGCCAGTAGTATAGCCGAAGCTACTGAAGCTTTCTTT,CASSIAEATEAFF
TRBJ2-1,-,-,TRBV5-1,TGCGCCAGCAGCTTGGGCCGAGACTCCTACAATGAGCAGTTCTTC,CASSLGRDSYNEQFF
TRBJ2-1,-,-,TRBV5-1,TGCGCCAGCAGCTTGAGCTTCGATGAGCAGTTCTTC,CASSLSFDEQFF
TRBJ1-4,TRBD1,-,TRBV4-1,TGCGCCAGCAGCCCCGGGACAGGGGGTGAAAAACTGTTTTTT,CASSPGTGGEKLFF
TRBJ1-5,-,-,TRBV12-2,TGTGCAAGTCGCTTAGGTCAGGGGAGCAATCAGCCCCAGCATTTT,CASRLGQGSNQPQHF
TRBJ2-7,-,-,TRBV5-1,TGCGCCAGCAGCTTGGAGGGAGTTGGGGAGCAGTACTTC,CASSLEGVGEQYF
TRBJ2-1,TRBD2,-,TRBV2,TGTGCCAGCAGTGAAGTTGTAGCGGGAGGGCCACCGTTCTTC,CASSEVVAGGPPFF
TRBJ2-5,TRBD2,-,TRBV10-1,TGCGCCAGACCGTCTAGCGGGAGGAGGGAGACCCAGTACTTC,CARPSSGRRETQYF
TRBJ2-5,TRBD1,few,TRBV7-8,TGTGCCAGCAGCCTTGACAGGGTGAGGGGAGAGACCCAGTACTTC,CASSLDRVRGETQYF
TRBJ1-2,TRBD1,-,TRBV5-4,TGTGCCAGCAGCATGGACAGGACGGGCTACACCTTC,CASSMDRTGYTF
TRBJ2-2,TRBD1,-,TRBV6-6,TGTGCCAGCAGTTCAGGGACAGGGAACACCGGGGAGCTGTTTTTT,CASSSGTGNTGELFF
TRBJ2-2,-,-,TRBV5-1,TGCGCCAGCAGCCCGGCTCGGGGGACGAACACCGGGGAGCTGTTTTTT,CASSPARGTNTGELFF
TRBJ2-7,-,-,TRBV19,TGTGCCAGTAGTAGAGGGGGTTCCTACGAGCAGTACTTC,CASSRGGSYEQYF
TRBJ2-3,TRBD2,-,TRBV18,TGTGCCAGCTCACCTCCGGGACTAGCGGGAGTGAGCACAGATACGCAGTATTTT,CASSPPGLAGVSTDTQYF
TRBJ1-2,-,-,TRBV27,TGTGCCAGCAGTGCCTCGGGTGGTGGCTACACCTTC,CASSASGGGYTF
TRBJ2-5,TRBD2,-,TRBV10-2,TGCGCCAGCAGGGAATCTGGCGGGAGTGGGGAGACCCAGTACTTC,CASRESGGSGETQYF
TRBJ2-3,TRBD2,-,TRBV7-9,TGTGCCAGCAGCTTAGCGACTAGCGGTGGCACAGATACGCAGTATTTT,CASSLATSGGTDTQYF
TRBJ1-2,-,few,TRBV9,TGTGCCAGCAGCGTAGCTAGGGAGGCAGCGGCTGGCTACACCTTC,CASSVAREAAAGYTF
TRBJ2-3,TRBD2,-,TRBV27,TGTGCCAGCAGTTTCCTGACTAGCGGGAGTGCAGATACGCAGTATTTT,CASSFLTSGSADTQYF
TRBJ1-2,-,-,TRBV11-3,TGTGCCAGCAGCTTAGCGCCAGGGGAAGTCGTCGACTATGGCTACACCTTC,CASSLAPGEVVDYGYTF
TRBJ2-7,TRBD1,-,TRBV14,TGTGCCAGCAGCTTCTTAACAGGGGGTGGACCCTACGAGCAGTACTTC,CASSFLTGGGPYEQYF
TRBJ2-5,TRBD2,-,TRBV18,TGTGCCAGCTCACTTAATATCCTAGCGGGAGGCCGAGAGACCCAGTACTTC,CASSLNILAGGRETQYF
TRBJ2-1,-,-,TRBV2,TGTGCCAGCAAAAAGGACAGAAACAATGAGCAGTTCTTC,CASKKDRNNEQFF
TRBJ1-1,TRBD1,-,TRBV30,TGTGCCTGGAGCCGACAGGGAAGGACTGAAGCTTTCTTT,CAWSRQGRTEAFF
TRBJ2-1,TRBD2,-,TRBV6-5,TGTGCCAGCACTAGACTAGCGGGAGGTACTAAGCAGTTCTTC,CASTRLAGGTKQFF
TRBJ1-2,TRBD1,-,TRBV5-4,TGTGCCAGCAGCCTGACAGGGGAGGTGTATGGCTACACCTTC,CASSLTGEVYGYTF
TRBJ2-7,-,-,TRBV20-1,TGCAGTGCTAGGTTGGCCCACGAGCAGTACTTC,CSARLAHEQYF
TRBJ1-1,-,-,TRBV29-1,TGCAGCGTTGAAGTCCCCGGGGAAACCACTGAAGCTTTCTTT,CSVEVPGETTEAFF
TRBJ1-3,TRBD1,few,TRBV10-2,TGCGCCAGCAGTGTCCAGGGGGCCGGCGGAAACACCATATATTTT,CASSVQGAGGNTIYF
TRBJ2-7,TRBD2,-,TRBV6-1,TGTGCCAGCGAGAGGAGCCTAGCGGGAGCCTACGAGCAGTACTTC,CASERSLAGAYEQYF
TRBJ1-2,TRBD1,once,TRBV6-5,TGTGCCAGCAGTCCGGACAGGGGAGAGGTTGGCTACACCTTC,CASSPDRGEVGYTF
TRBJ1-2,-,-,TRBV6-5,TGTGCCAGCAGGCGGAACGGGGGCTACACCTTC,CASRRNGGYTF
TRBJ2-3,-,-,TRBV6-5,TGTGCCAGCAGTTCACAGGCACATACGCAGTATTTT,CASSSQAHTQYF
TRBJ2-1,TRBD2,-,TRBV4-2,TGTGCCAGCAGCCAAGAACTTTCTGGGACTAGCGGGAGGGGGAATGAGCAGTTCTTC,CASSQELSGTSGRGNEQFF
TRBJ2-5,TRBD2,-,TRBV6-1,TGTGCCAGCAGTGCTCAGACTAGCGGGAAGGGAGAGACCCAGTACTTC,CASSAQTSGKGETQYF
TRBJ2-5,TRBD1,-,TRBV5-6,TGTGCCAGCAGCTTGGTACGGCAGGGGACAGACCAAGAGACCCAGTACTTC,CASSLVRQGTDQETQYF
TRBJ2-1,-,medium-sized,TRBV7-2,TGTGCCAGCAGCATGCTTCTCCTGCACAGTGAGCAGTTCTTC,CASSMLLLHSEQFF
TRBJ2-5,TRBD2,-,TRBV9,TGTGCCAGCAGCCCCCGGGGGGGGCATAAGGAGACCCAGTACTTC,CASSPRGGHKETQYF
TRBJ1-1,-,once,TRBV9,TGTGCCAGCAGCGTAGATAACAGTAACACTGAAGCTTTCTTT,CASSVDNSNTEAFF
TRBJ1-4,-,few,TRBV5-6,TGTGCCAGCAGCTGGGGAACAGGGTCTCAACTGTTTTTT,CASSWGTGSQLFF
TRBJ2-3,-,many,TRBV2,TGTGCCAGCAGGGGGGACTCGCCCACAGATACGCAGTATTTT,CASRGDSPTDTQYF